What follows describes a single T cell receptor beta chain. Its antigen remains unidentified. No per-base quality is available; no much larger clone lies one base away. This entry belongs to a study of T cell responses to AZD1222 COVID-19 vaccine (dated by TCRdb to the early 2020s). Looking at the study overall: TCR sequencing was performed for more than 230 trial participants, of whom roughly 200 were given two doses of AZD1222 and 26 were given two doses of MenACWY control vaccine. Enrollment into the trials was organized by age into subgroups of 18-55, 56-69 and 70-plus years, and those subgroups contained roughly 140, 27 and 60 TCR-sequenced participants, respectively. Beyond this particular receptor, the publication reports: Conclusions about previously exposed vaccinees were limited because only 5 or 6 AZD1222 recipients were SARS-CoV-2 seropositive at baseline. After two AZD1222 doses, both the breadth and the depth of spike-specific TCRs were significantly higher than at day 0 and than in MenACWY recipients. Epitopes outside the regions mutated in the B.1.351 and B.1.1.7 variants were reportedly recognized by nearly half of the unique spike-specific TCRs. Most participants were white British and females outnumbered males, and the authors suggested that clonal diversity may have been underestimated. No day 14 peak-response samples were available, so repertoires were characterized only after the peak T cell response. In the small 56-69-year group, the increase in depth fell short of significance, most likely because of low power. Vaccine-associated CD4 TCRs spanned the whole spike protein, with dominant responses in regions 160-218 and 743-854.

The sample's time point label, decoded: about 28 days (+/-7) after the second vaccine dose. Because spike-specific TCR depth and breadth did not differ between the two schedules, AZD1222 recipients who got a second dose at roughly 4 weeks were pooled with those who got a second dose at roughly 12 weeks. Vaccinee samples were obtained from the UK trials COV001 and COV002, which included a single-blind randomized controlled phase 2/3 trial of AZD1222 (ChAdOx1 nCoV-19) in healthy adults. For TCRbeta chain sequencing, PBMC samples from trial participants were taken at day 0 and at day 28 after the second dose. Clipping removes 6 bases from V and 1 base from J, with 5 as the unmatched junction base count. Spanning cysteine to phenylalanine, the CDR3 consists of 14 amino acids. Just the 42-base CDR3 DNA is kept, in frame starting at base 1. The germline V gene provides CDR1 SNHLY and CDR2 FYNNEI. The CDR3 regions of human TCRbeta chains were analyzed by immunosequencing. On the authors' methods: TCRs in the repertoires were matched against a reference library of SARS-CoV-2-specific TCRs that had been generated with the MIRA antigen-specificity platform. Breadth was defined as the fraction of unique TCRs that were SARS-CoV-2-associated. Depth was defined as the fraction of total T cells that were SARS-CoV-2-associated. Using the MIRA data, every spike-specific TCR was mapped to the spike region that the TCR reacted to and assigned to either a CD4 or a CD8 class. Log10-transformed breadth and depth values were compared by one-way ANOVA with Sidak's multiple comparisons tests. Not all clones reach the TCRdb copy of this immuneACCESS table, which keeps in-frame sequences only. Checked studies attribute under half of the gap to unresolved V genes and leave the rest unexplained. V, J and clone size are taken as reported in that table, and D and trimming were inferred from the DNA itself. Counted in this sample were tens of thousands of clones; 88% of them appeared once. Less than 9% of the sample belongs to the ten largest clones.

The sequence came from an adult who received the AZD1222 COVID-19 vaccine. Source: peripheral blood, taken 28 days after the second AZD1222 dose. The chain joins TRBV2 to TRBJ1-1; the junction holds 7 bases that match TRBD1. The CDR3 region has the sequence CASRNRGQNTEAFF. The nucleotide sequence is TGTGCCAGCAGGAACAGGGGCCAGAACACTGAAGCTTTCTTT.